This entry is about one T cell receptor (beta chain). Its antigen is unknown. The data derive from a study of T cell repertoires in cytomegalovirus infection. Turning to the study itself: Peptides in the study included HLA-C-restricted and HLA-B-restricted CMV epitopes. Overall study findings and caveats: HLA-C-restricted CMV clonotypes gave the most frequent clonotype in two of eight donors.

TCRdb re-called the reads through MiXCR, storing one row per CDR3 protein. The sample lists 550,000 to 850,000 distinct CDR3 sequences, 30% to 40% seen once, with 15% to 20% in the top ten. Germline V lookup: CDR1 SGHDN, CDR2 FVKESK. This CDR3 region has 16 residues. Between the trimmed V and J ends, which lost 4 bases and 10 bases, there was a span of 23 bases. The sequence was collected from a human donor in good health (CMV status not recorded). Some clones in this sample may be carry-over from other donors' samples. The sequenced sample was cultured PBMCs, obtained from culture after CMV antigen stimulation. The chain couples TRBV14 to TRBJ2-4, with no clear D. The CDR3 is CASSPTNPLPLPIQYF. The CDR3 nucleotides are TGTGCCAGCAGCCCTACCAACCCTTTGCCCTTGCCTATTCAGTACTTC.